The rows below give T cell receptor beta chains drawn from one sample of a study of OX40 agonist ivuxolimab in advanced cancers. Sequencing was performed with immunoSEQ multiplex PCR; in TCRdb, only in-frame clones are kept and a portion is missing. The table lists some 17,000 clones, 75% to 90% of them singletons. Here the sequenced sample was CD4+ or CD8+ T cells sorted from blood, taken in a trial of the OX40 agonist ivuxolimab. The receptors were gathered from an adult with an advanced solid tumor such as melanoma, head and neck, liver or kidney cancer. Each CDR3 is given with its conserved first and last residue. The D gene is left open where the match is weak. The size entry is marked missing in some rows and otherwise reads once, few, many or a size class.

>-|-|TRBJ2-2|TRBV11-2
CASSPRGTGELFF
TGTGCCAGCAGCCCGAGAGGGACCGGGGAGCTGTTTTTT
>-|-|TRBJ1-1|TRBV2
CASTLGRLNTEAFF
TGTGCCAGCACGTTAGGCAGATTGAACACTGAAGCTTTCTTT
>-|-|TRBJ1-1|TRBV27
CASSLSRNTEAFF
TGTGCCAGCAGTTTGAGCAGGAACACTGAAGCTTTCTTT
>-|-|TRBJ1-2|TRBV23-1
CASSRLEQDYGYTF
TGCGCCAGCAGTCGCCTGGAACAGGACTATGGCTACACCTTC
>-|-|TRBJ2-2|TRBV2
CASSARDGDTGELFF
TGTGCCAGCAGTGCCCGGGACGGAGACACCGGGGAGCTGTTTTTT
>large|-|TRBJ2-7|TRBV7-8
CASSPGPGPPRAYEQYF
TGTGCCAGCAGCCCCGGACCGGGACCGCCTAGAGCCTACGAGCAGTACTTC
>-|-|TRBJ2-1|TRBV6-1
CASVSNEQFF
TGTGCCAGCGTGAGCAATGAGCAGTTCTTC
>-|-|TRBJ2-6|TRBV7-2
CASSSGGPGANVLTF
TGTGCCAGCAGCTCCGGTGGGCCTGGGGCCAACGTCCTGACTTTC
>-|-|TRBJ1-1|TRBV7-9
CASSFGQANTEAFF
TGTGCCAGCAGCTTTGGTCAGGCGAACACTGAAGCTTTCTTT
>-|TRBD2|TRBJ2-1|TRBV27
CASRPASGSYNEQFF
TGTGCCAGCAGACCTGCTAGCGGGAGTTACAATGAGCAGTTCTTC
>-|-|TRBJ2-2|TRBV19
CASSMGKGVTGELFF
TGTGCCAGTAGTATGGGAAAGGGGGTCACCGGGGAGCTGTTTTTT
>-|TRBD1|TRBJ2-3|TRBV7-3
CASSLNNRGQDTQYF
TGTGCCAGCAGCTTAAACAACAGGGGGCAAGATACGCAGTATTTT
>-|TRBD2|TRBJ2-1|TRBV10-2
CASSDWGGRARANEQFF
TGCGCCAGCAGTGACTGGGGCGGGAGGGCACGGGCCAATGAGCAGTTCTTC
>-|-|TRBJ2-7|TRBV9
CASSVVPEFYEQYF
TGTGCCAGCAGCGTAGTACCCGAATTCTACGAGCAGTACTTC
>-|-|TRBJ2-6|TRBV6-5
CASSYRHGANVLTF
TGTGCCAGCAGTTACCGACACGGGGCCAACGTCCTGACTTTC
>-|TRBD1|TRBJ1-2|TRBV19
CASRRDRVSGYTF
TGTGCCAGTAGAAGGGACAGGGTTTCTGGCTACACCTTC
>-|-|TRBJ2-5|TRBV5-6
CASSLGPGALKETQYF
TGTGCCAGCAGCTTGGGTCCGGGGGCGTTAAAAGAGACCCAGTACTTC
>-|TRBD1|TRBJ2-2|TRBV18
CASAPGQENTGELFF
TGTGCCAGTGCGCCGGGACAGGAGAACACCGGGGAGCTGTTTTTT
>-|-|TRBJ2-5|TRBV7-3
CASSPRGLSQETQYF
TGTGCCAGCAGTCCCCGGGGACTGTCTCAAGAGACCCAGTACTTC
>few|-|TRBJ2-7|TRBV4-1
CASSQVSPKGDGLYEQYF
TGCGCCAGCAGCCAAGTTTCCCCCAAGGGGGACGGACTCTACGAGCAGTACTTC
>-|-|TRBJ2-1|TRBV27
CASSLDGDINEQFF
TGTGCCAGCAGTTTAGATGGTGACATAAATGAGCAGTTCTTC
>-|-|TRBJ1-1|TRBV11-2
CASSFMGRTEAFF
TGTGCCAGCAGCTTCATGGGCCGGACTGAAGCTTTCTTT
>once|TRBD1|TRBJ2-7|TRBV6-5
CASSLGDSYEQYF
TGTGCCAGCAGTTTAGGGGACAGCTACGAGCAGTACTTC
>-|TRBD2|TRBJ2-2|TRBV6-1
CASSESGRVTGELFF
TGTGCCAGCAGTGAGAGCGGGAGGGTCACCGGGGAGCTGTTTTTT
>-|-|TRBJ2-4|TRBV7-2
CASSPTGVAKNIQYF
TGTGCCAGCAGCCCGACAGGAGTAGCCAAAAACATTCAGTACTTC
>once|-|TRBJ2-7|TRBV27
CASTPRGGYEQYF
TGTGCCAGCACCCCCCGGGGAGGCTACGAGCAGTACTTC
>-|-|TRBJ2-2|TRBV6-1
CASSDNTGELFF
TGTGCCAGCAGTGATAACACCGGGGAGCTGTTTTTT
>-|-|TRBJ2-7|TRBV11-3
CASSLAGGDYEQYF
TGTGCCAGCAGCTTGGCAGGGGGGGACTACGAGCAGTACTTC
>-|TRBD1|TRBJ2-7|TRBV5-6
CASSPGTVIYEQYF
TGTGCCAGCAGCCCGGGGACAGTCATTTACGAGCAGTACTTC
>few|-|TRBJ2-2|TRBV4-1
CASSPGDPSVSGELFF
TGCGCCAGCAGCCCCGGGGACCCTAGCGTTTCCGGGGAGCTGTTTTTT
>-|-|TRBJ2-3|TRBV5-6
CASSLVFHPAESTDTQYF
TGTGCCAGCAGCTTGGTCTTCCATCCAGCCGAGAGCACAGATACGCAGTATTTT
>-|-|TRBJ2-2|TRBV28
CASSPRRDTGELFF
TGTGCCAGCAGTCCCCGGAGGGACACCGGGGAGCTGTTTTTT
>-|-|TRBJ1-2|TRBV27
CASGGPREGYTF
TGTGCCAGCGGAGGACCAAGGGAAGGCTACACCTTC
>-|-|TRBJ2-2|TRBV7-2
CASSFQGIGELFF
TGTGCCAGCAGCTTTCAGGGGATCGGGGAGCTGTTTTTT
>-|-|TRBJ2-7|TRBV27
CATQGGTLGLEQYF
TGTGCCACCCAAGGGGGGACCCTCGGGCTGGAGCAGTACTTC
>-|TRBD2|TRBJ2-7|TRBV4-2
CASSQVGGSIYEQYF
TGTGCCAGCAGCCAAGTGGGCGGGAGCATTTACGAGCAGTACTTC
>-|TRBD2|TRBJ2-7|TRBV6-6
CASSSTSGAYEQYF
TGTGCCAGCAGTTCGACTAGCGGGGCCTACGAGCAGTACTTC
>-|TRBD2|TRBJ2-7|TRBV13
CASSSGLAPYEQYF
TGTGCCAGCAGCTCAGGACTAGCGCCCTACGAGCAGTACTTC
>-|-|TRBJ2-5|TRBV2
CASFSQLKGLGTQYF
TGTGCCAGTTTTTCCCAATTGAAGGGATTAGGGACCCAGTACTTC
>-|-|TRBJ1-5|TRBV5-4
CASSLGGASQPQHF
TGTGCCAGCAGCTTGGGGGGGGCGAGCCAGCCCCAGCATTTT
>-|TRBD1|TRBJ2-2|TRBV11-2
CASSWRQGTTGELFF
TGTGCCAGCAGCTGGCGACAGGGCACCACCGGGGAGCTGTTTTTT
>-|TRBD2|TRBJ2-2|TRBV10-3
CAISDPGLATNTGELFF
TGTGCCATCAGTGATCCGGGACTAGCAACGAACACCGGGGAGCTGTTTTTT
>-|-|TRBJ2-5|TRBV10-3
CAIARGETQYF
TGTGCCATTGCTCGCGGAGAGACCCAGTACTTC
>-|-|TRBJ2-2|TRBV11-3
CASSFAEYTGELFF
TGTGCCAGCAGTTTCGCCGAATACACCGGGGAGCTGTTTTTT
>few|TRBD1|TRBJ2-1|TRBV10-3
CAISGVQGDDLNEQFF
TGTGCCATCAGTGGGGTCCAGGGGGATGATCTCAATGAGCAGTTCTTC
>-|TRBD1|TRBJ2-7|TRBV9
CASSPLGQDNYEQYF
TGTGCCAGCAGCCCCCTGGGACAGGACAACTACGAGCAGTACTTC
>-|TRBD2|TRBJ2-3|TRBV10-3
CAISELGLADTDTQYF
TGTGCCATCAGTGAACTCGGACTAGCGGACACAGATACGCAGTATTTT
>-|-|TRBJ2-2|TRBV6-5
CASRIGRVRTGELFF
TGTGCCAGCAGGATCGGGAGAGTTAGGACCGGGGAGCTGTTTTTT
>-|-|TRBJ2-7|TRBV6-5
CASSTAYEQYF
TGTGCCAGCAGTACCGCCTACGAGCAGTACTTC
>-|TRBD1|TRBJ2-5|TRBV2
CASSNRQGQETQYF
TGTGCCAGCAGTAATAGACAGGGACAAGAGACCCAGTACTTC
>-|-|TRBJ1-3|TRBV10-2
CASSEQSPGNTIYF
TGCGCCAGCAGTGAACAGTCCCCTGGAAACACCATATATTTT
>-|TRBD1|TRBJ2-1|TRBV18
CASSPPAQGARNEQFF
TGTGCCAGCTCACCACCGGCACAGGGGGCCCGGAATGAGCAGTTCTTC
>-|-|TRBJ2-7|TRBV7-8
CASSPRLGSYEQYF
TGTGCCAGCAGCCCACGACTGGGCTCCTACGAGCAGTACTTC
>-|TRBD2|TRBJ2-3|TRBV5-4
CASSLGQRTSGTDTQYF
TGTGCCAGCAGCTTGGGACAGCGGACTAGCGGCACAGATACGCAGTATTTT
>-|-|TRBJ2-3|TRBV7-2
CASSPRTEPGPDTQYF
TGTGCCAGCAGCCCACGGACGGAGCCCGGCCCAGATACGCAGTATTTT
>-|-|TRBJ2-3|TRBV27
CASSLLVGATDTQYF
TGTGCCAGCAGTTTATTGGTCGGAGCCACAGATACGCAGTATTTT
>-|TRBD1|TRBJ1-1|TRBV15
CATSREWTGIDTEAFF
TGTGCCACCAGCAGAGAGTGGACAGGGATCGACACTGAAGCTTTCTTT